The 22 T cell receptor beta chains presented below share a single source sample, sequenced in a study of shared clonotypes between healthy human individuals. Assay: immunoSEQ multiplex PCR; the TCRdb copy retains only in-frame clones and omits some. Here the sample spans under 600,000 clones, 95% to 98% being singletons. Naive-designated CD8 cells lacked CD45RO, were positively enriched for CCR7, and omitted terminally differentiated effector memory CD45RA+ cells. The sample comprised naive CD8+ T cells sorted from blood. The receptors were gathered from a man under 40 in good health.

This chain links TRBV7-6 with TRBJ2-3; 7 nucleotides match TRBD2. CDR1 is SGHVS, CDR2 FNYEAQ, per germline. V was pared by 5 bases and J by 2 bases, with 7 bases of the junction left unmatched. The CDR3 totals 15 residues. The CDR3 reads CASSPSGSYTDTQYF. In DNA form, the CDR3 reads TGTGCCAGCAGCCCTAGCGGTTCCTACACAGATACGCAGTATTTT.

The chain recombines TRBV19 with TRBJ2-7; 8 bases are a match to TRBD2. Germline V CDR1 and CDR2: LNHDA, SQIVND (reference sequence). V lost 5 bases, J lost 2 bases, and 8 bases stayed unmatched. The length of the CDR3 is 15 residues. CDR3 amino acids: CASSGASGRTYEQYF. The CDR3 DNA reads as TGTGCCAGTAGTGGTGCTAGCGGGCGAACCTACGAGCAGTACTTC.

The V call is TRBV2, the J call TRBJ2-5; a weak D match, TRBD1 (6 bases). The CDR3 spans 15 residues. Trimming cost V 2 bases and J 2 bases, with 12 bases left between them. In germline, CDR1 is SNHLY, CDR2 FYNNEI. The CDR3 loop reads CASSERPGEQETQYF. CDR3 nucleotides: TGTGCCAGCAGTGAAAGGCCAGGGGAGCAAGAGACCCAGTACTTC.

The CDR3 DNA is TGTGCCAGCAGCTTGGCGGCAGGACTTCTGACTGAAGCTTTCTTT. Residues: CASSLAAGLLTEAFF. The V gene is TRBV5-8, the J gene TRBJ1-1; D is uncertain. Germline V gives CDR1 SGHTS, CDR2 YDEGEE. The CDR3 is made up of 15 amino acids. The ends were cut back, 0 bases at V and 5 bases at J, with 14 bases in the middle.

The table lists this clone with a count of one. The V and J genes are TRBV27 and TRBJ1-1, with D unresolved. Germline V lookup: CDR1 MNHEY, CDR2 SMNVEV (reference sequence). The CDR3 runs to 13 residues. Trimming removed 6 bases at V and 5 bases at J, with 13 bases between. CDR3 loop: CASSHTRGTEAFF. The CDR3 nucleotides are TGTGCCAGCAGCCACACACGCGGGACTGAAGCTTTCTTT.

The rearrangement uses TRBV2 and TRBJ2-5; 9 positions match TRBD1. The CDR3 loop spans 13 amino acids. V lost 6 bases and J lost 4; bases outside the gene matches: 3. Per the germline V gene, CDR1 is SNHLY and CDR2 is FYNNEI. The CDR3 reads CASRLTGGETQYF. The CDR3 bases are TGTGCCAGCAGGTTGACAGGGGGAGAGACCCAGTACTTC. Full variable domain (outside the CDR3, taken from reference TRBV2 and TRBJ2-5): EPEVTQTPSHQVTQMGQEVILRCVPISNHLYFYWYRQILGQKVEFLVSFYNNEISEKSEIFDDQFSVERPDGSNFTLKIRSTKLEDSAMYFCASRLTGGETQYFGPGTRLLVL.

The CDR3: CASSVGRLGRAEGTYNEQFF. CDR3 sequence (DNA): TGTGCCAGCAGCGTAGGCCGACTCGGTCGGGCTGAAGGTACCTACAATGAGCAGTTCTTC. The genes are TRBV9 and TRBJ2-1, with unresolved D. The CDR3 is 20 residues long. The V end was cut by 0 bases, the J end by 2 bases, with 24 bases between. Per the germline V gene, CDR1 is SGDLS and CDR2 is YYNGEE.

In its sample, this clone was seen once. The V call is TRBV29-1, the J call TRBJ2-3; 7 nucleotides align to TRBD2. The CDR3 runs 12 residues. Germline-derived CDR1 and CDR2 are SQVTM and ANQGSEA. The trim removed 8 bases at V and 11 bases at J, leaving 13 bases unmatched. CDR3 protein: CSIGTTEVGQYF. The CDR3, as DNA: TGCAGCATAGGGACTACCGAGGTGGGGCAGTATTTT.

This chain joins TRBV13 and TRBJ2-5; D unclear. The CDR3 is 15 amino acids. Trimming pared 5 bases from V and 3 bases from J, leaving 16 bases between. The germline V gene encodes CDR1 PRHDT and CDR2 FYEKMQ (reference sequence). CDR3 in DNA: TGTGCCAGCAGCCGCACGGGTGGATCAGAAGAGACCCAGTACTTC. Its protein product is CASSRTGGSEETQYF.

This chain links TRBV29-1 with TRBJ2-1, with D maybe TRBD2 (7 bases). The germline CDR1 and CDR2 sequences are SQVTM and ANQGSEA. This CDR3 has 16 residues. V lost 3 bases and J 1 base, leaving 16 bases between the germline ends. The DNA for the CDR3 is TGCAGCGTTGACGGGGGGCAACAATTATCCTACAATGAGCAGTTCTTC. Amino acid sequence: CSVDGGQQLSYNEQFF.

V and J are TRBV5-1 and TRBJ2-5; a weak D match, TRBD1 (6 bases). V was pared by 2 bases and J by 4 bases, with 18 bases between. There are 16 residues in the CDR3. Germline assignment: CDR1 SGHRS and CDR2 YFSETQ. CDR3 region: CASSFWGQGRSETQYF. Written as DNA, the CDR3 is TGCGCCAGCAGCTTCTGGGGGCAGGGACGGTCAGAGACCCAGTACTTC. Combining the CDR3 with reference TRBV5-1 and TRBJ2-5 gives the whole variable domain KAGVTQTPRYLIKTRGQQVTLSCSPISGHRSVSWYQQTPGQGLQFLFEYFSETQRNKGNFPGRFSGRQFSNSRSEMNVSTLELGDSALYLCASSFWGQGRSETQYFGPGTRLLVL.

The V gene is TRBV6-1, the J gene TRBJ2-3, with D tentatively TRBD2 (6 bases). The CDR3 loop spans 15 amino acids. Trimming took 2 bases from V and 2 from J, leaving 11 bases between them. Germline V gives CDR1 MNHNS, CDR2 SASEGT. CDR3 nucleotide sequence: TGTGCCAGCAGTGAACCAGGAGGGATCACAGATACGCAGTATTTT. Its protein is CASSEPGGITDTQYF.

CDR3 coding DNA: TGTGCCAGCAGTCTCCGAGGACAGGGGACCCCCGGGGCCCAGTACTTC. Its translation is CASSLRGQGTPGAQYF. This chain joins TRBV28 and TRBJ2-5, with 9 bases lining up with TRBD1. The CDR3 is 16 amino acids. Losses at the gene ends were 5 bases for V and 9 bases for J; bases not matched to a gene: 16. CDR1 is MDHEN, CDR2 SYDVKM, per germline.

The rearrangement links TRBV5-5 to TRBJ2-3; D is ambiguous. V dropped 4 bases and J dropped 3 bases, with 12 bases sitting between them. The V gene's germline CDR1 is SGHKS and CDR2 YYEKEE (reference sequence). CDR3 size: 14 residues. CDR3 DNA: TGTGCCAGCAGCCCTGAACGATCTACAGATACGCAGTATTTT. Its translation is CASSPERSTDTQYF.

The J gene is TRBJ1-4, the V gene TRBV5-1; weak D call: TRBD1 (6 bases). V was clipped by 4 bases and J by 0 bases, with 10 bases between them. The CDR3 contains 15 residues. Germline CDR1 and CDR2: SGHRS and YFSETQ. The CDR3 loop is CASSGTFATNEKLFF. DNA of the CDR3: TGCGCCAGCAGCGGGACATTTGCAACTAATGAAAAACTGTTTTTT.

The chain has TRBV28 and TRBJ2-3; 11 nucleotides align to TRBD2. Germline assignment: CDR1 MDHEN and CDR2 SYDVKM. Trimming removed 9 bases from V and 4 bases from J; junction bases left unmatched: 6. The length of the CDR3 is 14 residues. For the CDR3, the DNA is TGTGCCAGTACACTAGCGGGAGTAGCAGATACGCAGTATTTT. It is translated as CASTLAGVADTQYF.

The rearrangement links TRBV27 to TRBJ1-5; D may be TRBD1 (5 bases). The CDR3 contains 12 residues. The germline V and J ends were trimmed by 8 bases and 3 bases, with 8 bases remaining between them. CDR1 and CDR2 from the germline V gene are MNHEY and SMNVEV (reference sequence). DNA for the CDR3: TGTGCCAGCTCGGGACTCAATCAGCCCCAGCATTTT. Amino acid sequence: CASSGLNQPQHF.

The V and J genes are TRBV6-5 and TRBJ1-1; 7 nucleotides line up with TRBD1. The CDR3 runs 13 residues. J lost 4 bases, V lost 5 bases, and 4 bases had no gene match. Germline V gene data show CDR1 as MNHEY and CDR2 as SVGAGI. The CDR3 nucleotides are TGTGCCAGCAGTGTAACAGGGGCCACTGAAGCTTTCTTT. This translates into CASSVTGATEAFF.

V and J are TRBV7-9 and TRBJ2-7; D remains unclear. The germline V and J ends were trimmed by 5 bases and 2 bases, with 13 bases remaining between them. The CDR3 runs to 14 residues. Germline V gene data show CDR1 as SEHNR and CDR2 as FQNEAQ (reference sequence). CDR3 protein: CASSTSTETYEQYF. The DNA of the CDR3 is TGTGCCAGCAGCACTTCGACGGAGACCTACGAGCAGTACTTC.

V usage is TRBV9 and J usage is TRBJ2-7, with 11 bases fitting TRBD1. Germline V lookup: CDR1 SGDLS, CDR2 YYNGEE. V dropped 4 bases and J dropped 10; count of bases not matched to a gene: 7. The CDR3 length is 13 residues. This CDR3 reads CASSTGGQGVQYF. CDR3 sequence (DNA): TGTGCCAGCAGCACAGGGGGACAGGGGGTACAGTACTTC.

The chain recombines TRBV29-1 with TRBJ2-5, with 12 positions matching TRBD2. This CDR3 contains 17 residues. Germline CDR1 SQVTM, CDR2 ANQGSEA. With 6 bases clipped from V and 1 base from J, the junction kept 12 bases outside the gene matches. As DNA, the CDR3 is TGCAGCGTCGACGGGGCTAGCGGGAGGGAAGGCCAAGAGACCCAGTACTTC. It specifies CSVDGASGREGQETQYF. The entire variable domain, with the rest obtained from reference TRBV29-1 and TRBJ2-5, is as follows: SAVISQKPSRDICQRGTSLTIQCQVDSQVTMMFWYRQQPGQSLTLIATANQGSEATYESGFVIDKFPISRPNLTFSTLTVSNMSPEDSSIYLCSVDGASGREGQETQYFGPGTRLLVL.

The chain joins TRBV7-9 to TRBJ2-3; D possibly uses TRBD1 or TRBD2 (5 bases each). The CDR3 contains 15 residues. CDR1 is SEHNR, CDR2 FQNEAQ, per germline (reference sequence). V was cut by 0 bases and J by 4 bases, with 11 bases left in between. The CDR3 region is CASSLAGRVADTQYF. DNA for the CDR3: TGTGCCAGCAGCTTAGCGGGGCGGGTGGCAGATACGCAGTATTTT.